Listed below are T cell receptor beta chains from one sample, sequenced in a study of cytomegalovirus exposure and HLA in healthy donors. Profiled with immunoSEQ multiplex PCR; TCRdb holds only in-frame clones, not every one. The table lists 60,000 to 70,000 clones, less than 80% of them singletons. The sample comprised PBMCs. The receptors here all came from a man in his sixties in good health and CMV-seropositive. CDR3s include the opening cysteine and the closing phenylalanine or tryptophan. Clone size, where shown, is once, few, many, or a class for clones that have expanded.

V: TRBV11-2; J: TRBJ2-7; size: NA; CDR3: CASLFRGGSYEQYF
V: TRBV18; J: TRBJ1-5; size: few; CDR3: CASSPSGGQQPQHF
V: TRBV6-5; J: TRBJ1-3; size: NA; CDR3: CASSVTGVGNTIYF
V: TRBV5-8; J: TRBJ1-1; size: NA; CDR3: CASSSSWLRGTEAFF
V: TRBV9; J: TRBJ2-3; size: once; CDR3: CASSFSGSPDTQYF
V: TRBV7-2; J: TRBJ2-5; size: NA; CDR3: CASRPTSLETQYF
V: TRBV18; J: TRBJ2-2; size: NA; CDR3: CASSPAGALNTGELFF
V: TRBV2; J: TRBJ2-4; size: NA; CDR3: CASSEGLAGAKNIQYF
V: TRBV4-2; J: TRBJ2-5; size: NA; CDR3: CASSQPGNQETQYF
V: TRBV19; J: TRBJ1-2; size: few; CDR3: CASSERAGGYTF
V: TRBV5-1; J: TRBJ2-1; size: few; CDR3: CASSSPSQLRSSGSYYNEQFF
V: TRBV25-1; J: TRBJ2-5; size: NA; CDR3: CASSTQRGGEQETQYF
V: TRBV6-5; J: TRBJ1-5; size: NA; CDR3: CASRRGTGGNQPQHF
V: TRBV5-1; J: TRBJ1-2; size: NA; CDR3: CASSSRTGDNYGYTF
V: TRBV10-3; J: TRBJ2-7; size: NA; CDR3: CAITRPGSAEQYF
V: TRBV5-1; J: TRBJ2-3; size: NA; CDR3: CASSLEATSGSTDTQYF
V: TRBV19; J: TRBJ2-4; size: NA; CDR3: CATRTGGLAKNIQYF
V: TRBV5-8; J: TRBJ2-7; size: NA; CDR3: CASSLVRLAGGSYEQYF
V: TRBV5-6; J: TRBJ1-1; size: NA; CDR3: CASSPRRQGGNTEAFF
V: TRBV11-2; J: TRBJ2-7; size: NA; CDR3: CASSLGRGAYEQYF
V: TRBV6-6; J: TRBJ2-1; size: few; CDR3: CASSSVSELNNEQFF
V: TRBV7-9; J: TRBJ1-5; size: NA; CDR3: CASSFTGDRNQPQHF
V: TRBV23-1; J: TRBJ1-1; size: NA; CDR3: CASKQGWETEAFF
V: TRBV13; J: TRBJ2-7; size: once; CDR3: CASSLILAEQYF
V: TRBV29-1; J: TRBJ1-2; size: NA; CDR3: CSVEQLDLYGYTF
V: TRBV7-2; J: TRBJ1-5; size: NA; CDR3: CASSSQGINQPQHF
V: TRBV6-1; J: TRBJ2-1; size: NA; CDR3: CASSDLGTGVSYNEQFF
V: TRBV29-1; J: TRBJ1-1; size: NA; CDR3: CSATTGLNTEAFF
V: TRBV29-1; J: TRBJ2-7; size: NA; CDR3: CSVDGRGQPYEQYF
V: TRBV6-5; J: TRBJ1-1; size: NA; CDR3: CASSYRTGAEAFF
V: TRBV19; J: TRBJ1-6; size: NA; CDR3: CASSIGGDSPLHF
V: TRBV15; J: TRBJ2-1; size: NA; CDR3: CATSRPTLAGINNEQFF
V: TRBV7-9; J: TRBJ2-7; size: NA; CDR3: CSSSPRDEQYF
V: TRBV27; J: TRBJ1-1; size: NA; CDR3: CASSFLRNTEAFF
V: TRBV27; J: TRBJ2-7; size: few; CDR3: CASSPNRDSAPYEQYF
V: TRBV5-4; J: TRBJ2-1; size: NA; CDR3: CASSAGQGADPLYNEQFF
V: TRBV2; J: TRBJ1-3; size: NA; CDR3: CASSEYRTVVSGNTIYF
V: TRBV5-1; J: TRBJ2-3; size: NA; CDR3: CASSTTGGDTQYF
V: TRBV5-1; J: TRBJ2-6; size: NA; CDR3: CASASGVNSGANVLTF
V: TRBV5-1; J: TRBJ2-3; size: NA; CDR3: CASSSGLAGATDTQYF
V: TRBV6-5; J: TRBJ2-1; size: NA; CDR3: CASSASGWDNEQFF
V: TRBV5-1; J: TRBJ2-5; size: NA; CDR3: CASSSGQAGETQYF
V: TRBV7-9; J: TRBJ2-1; size: NA; CDR3: CASSLNAGGGVGQFF
V: TRBV6-5; J: TRBJ2-3; size: NA; CDR3: CASSTWGGVGTQYF
V: TRBV19; J: TRBJ1-1; size: NA; CDR3: CASSFTTGTEAFF
V: TRBV5-1; J: TRBJ1-2; size: NA; CDR3: CASSLGGQGKVYGYTF
V: TRBV4-1; J: TRBJ1-4; size: NA; CDR3: CASSFAGEKLFF
V: TRBV5-1; J: TRBJ1-1; size: NA; CDR3: CASSERGLGNTEAFF
V: TRBV5-4; J: TRBJ2-2; size: NA; CDR3: CASRKGLAGVNTGELFF
V: TRBV7-6; J: TRBJ2-4; size: few; CDR3: CASSLEAGAAKNIQYF
V: TRBV6-5; J: TRBJ2-7; size: NA; CDR3: CASSSRDKPYEQYF